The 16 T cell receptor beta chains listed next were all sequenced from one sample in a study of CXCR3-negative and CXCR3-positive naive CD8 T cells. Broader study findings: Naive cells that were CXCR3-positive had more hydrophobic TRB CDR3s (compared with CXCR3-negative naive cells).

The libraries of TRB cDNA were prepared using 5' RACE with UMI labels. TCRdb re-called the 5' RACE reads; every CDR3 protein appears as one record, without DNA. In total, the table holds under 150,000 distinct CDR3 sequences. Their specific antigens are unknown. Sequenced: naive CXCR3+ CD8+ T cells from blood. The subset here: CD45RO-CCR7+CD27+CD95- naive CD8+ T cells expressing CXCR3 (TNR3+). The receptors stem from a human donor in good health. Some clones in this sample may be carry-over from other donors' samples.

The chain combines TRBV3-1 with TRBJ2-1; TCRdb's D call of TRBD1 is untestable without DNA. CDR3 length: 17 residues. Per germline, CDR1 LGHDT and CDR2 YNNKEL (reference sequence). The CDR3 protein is CASSTGGSGRPYNEQFF.

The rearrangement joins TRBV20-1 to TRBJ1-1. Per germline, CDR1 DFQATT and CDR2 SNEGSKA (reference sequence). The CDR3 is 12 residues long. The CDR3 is CSAPEINTEAFF.

CDR3 sequence: CASSQDGPGGMRNEQFF. J is TRBJ2-1 and V is TRBV3-1; no DNA is available, so the TRBD1 call from TCRdb remains unchecked. The germline V gene encodes CDR1 LGHDT and CDR2 YNNKEL (reference sequence). This CDR3 has 17 residues.

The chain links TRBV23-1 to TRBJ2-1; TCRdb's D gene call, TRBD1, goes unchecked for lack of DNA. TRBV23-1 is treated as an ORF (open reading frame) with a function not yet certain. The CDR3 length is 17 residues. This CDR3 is CASSQSPGTGRKNEQFF.

CDR3 region: CASSELGGMSYEQYF. This rearrangement joins TRBV5-1 to TRBJ2-7; TCRdb's assignment of TRBD2 cannot be checked, as there is no DNA. The V gene's germline CDR1 is SGHRS and CDR2 YFSETQ. The CDR3 is made up of 15 amino acids. Drawing the rest from reference TRBV5-1 and TRBJ2-7, the complete variable domain is KAGVTQTPRYLIKTRGQQVTLSCSPISGHRSVSWYQQTPGQGLQFLFEYFSETQRNKGNFPGRFSGRQFSNSRSEMNVSTLELGDSALYLCASSELGGMSYEQYFGPGTRLTVT.

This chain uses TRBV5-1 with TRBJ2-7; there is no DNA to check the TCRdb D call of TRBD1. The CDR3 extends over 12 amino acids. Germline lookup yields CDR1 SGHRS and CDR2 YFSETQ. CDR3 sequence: CASSLDGGEQYF.

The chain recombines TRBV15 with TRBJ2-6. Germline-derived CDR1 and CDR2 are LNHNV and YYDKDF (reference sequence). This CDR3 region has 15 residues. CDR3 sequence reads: CATSRDRSGANVLTF.

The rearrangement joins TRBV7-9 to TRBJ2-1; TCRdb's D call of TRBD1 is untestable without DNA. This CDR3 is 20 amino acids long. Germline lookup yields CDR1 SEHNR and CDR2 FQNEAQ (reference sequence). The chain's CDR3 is CASSPPLGTLPATLDNEQFF.

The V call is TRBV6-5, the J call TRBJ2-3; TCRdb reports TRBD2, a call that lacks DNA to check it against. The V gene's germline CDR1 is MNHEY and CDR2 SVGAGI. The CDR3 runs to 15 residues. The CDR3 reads CASRVLAGGGDTQYF.

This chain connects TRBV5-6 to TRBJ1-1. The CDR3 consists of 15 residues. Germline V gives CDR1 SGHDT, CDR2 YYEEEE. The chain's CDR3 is CASSPSFREAGEAFF.

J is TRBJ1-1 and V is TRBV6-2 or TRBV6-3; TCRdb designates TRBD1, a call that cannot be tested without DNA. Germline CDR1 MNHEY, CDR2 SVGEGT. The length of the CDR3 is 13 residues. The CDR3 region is CASTGRGNTEAFF.

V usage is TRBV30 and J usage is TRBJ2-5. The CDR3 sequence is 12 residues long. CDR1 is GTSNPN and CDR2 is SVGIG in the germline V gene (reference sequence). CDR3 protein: CAWSPDQETQYF.

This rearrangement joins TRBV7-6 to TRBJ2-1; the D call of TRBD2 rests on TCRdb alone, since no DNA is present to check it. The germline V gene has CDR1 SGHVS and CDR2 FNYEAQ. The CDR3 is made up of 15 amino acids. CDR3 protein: CASSWTAGPSNEQFF.

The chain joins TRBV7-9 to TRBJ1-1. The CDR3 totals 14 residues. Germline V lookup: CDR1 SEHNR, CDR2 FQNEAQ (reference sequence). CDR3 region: CASSLAWGNTEAFF.

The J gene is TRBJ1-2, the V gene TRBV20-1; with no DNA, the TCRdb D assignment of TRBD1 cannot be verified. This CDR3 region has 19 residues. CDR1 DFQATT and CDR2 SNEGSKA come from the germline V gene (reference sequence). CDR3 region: CSARDIPTPDLRGFYGYTF.

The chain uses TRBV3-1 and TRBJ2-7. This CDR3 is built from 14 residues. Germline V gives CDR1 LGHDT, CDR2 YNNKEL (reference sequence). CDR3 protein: CASSQVEVPYEQYF.